The present entry profiles one T cell receptor beta chain with its context. Its antigen is undetermined. The data were obtained in a study of early T cells in non-severe SARS-CoV-2 infection. Across the study: The study sequenced bulk RNA from unsorted whole blood, with chains unpaired.

In the library, individual cDNA molecules carried attached unique molecular identifiers. TCRdb ran MiXCR on the 5' RACE reads and lists one entry per CDR3 protein. The profile covers 40,000 to 45,000 distinct CDR3 sequences, with around 6.5% appearing a single time and about a fifth taken by the ten largest. Findings and caveats of the study: There was a bias toward anti-spike CD8 responses in VDJdb matching, which missed private and CD4 specificities.

Germline V gene lookup returns CDR1 SGHTA and CDR2 FQGNSA. V dropped 5 bases and J dropped 3 bases, with 17 bases sitting between them. The CDR3 sequence is 16 residues long. V usage is TRBV7-2 and J usage is TRBJ1-3, with D tentatively TRBD1 (6 bases). This receptor was obtained from an adult who was a healthcare worker with PCR-confirmed SARS-CoV-2 infection or an uninfected control (not recorded which). Sequences were derived from whole blood, sampled at baseline. The CDR3 region has the DNA TGTGCCAGCAGCCTGGGGACGGGGGCTTTTGGAAACACCATATATTTT. This sequence encodes CASSLGTGAFGNTIYF.